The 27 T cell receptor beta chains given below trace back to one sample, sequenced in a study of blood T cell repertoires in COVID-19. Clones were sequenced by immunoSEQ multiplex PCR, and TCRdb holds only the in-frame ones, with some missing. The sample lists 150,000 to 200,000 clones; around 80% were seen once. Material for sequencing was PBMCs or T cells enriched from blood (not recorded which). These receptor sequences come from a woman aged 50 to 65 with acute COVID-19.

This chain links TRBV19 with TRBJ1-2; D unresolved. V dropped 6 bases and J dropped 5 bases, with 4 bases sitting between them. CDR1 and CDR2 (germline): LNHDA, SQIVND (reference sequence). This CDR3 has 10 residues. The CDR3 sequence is CASRSYGYTF. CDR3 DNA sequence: TGTGCCAGTAGGTCGTATGGCTACACCTTC.

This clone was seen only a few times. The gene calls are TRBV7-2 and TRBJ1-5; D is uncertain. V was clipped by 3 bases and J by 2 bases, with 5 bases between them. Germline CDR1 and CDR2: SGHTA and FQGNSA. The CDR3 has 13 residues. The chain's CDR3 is CASSFGGNQPQHF. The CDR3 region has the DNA TGTGCCAGCAGCTTCGGGGGCAATCAGCCCCAGCATTTT. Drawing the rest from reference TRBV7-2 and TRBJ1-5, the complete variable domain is GAGVSQSPSNKVTEKGKDVELRCDPISGHTALYWYRQSLGQGLEFLIYFQGNSAPDKSGLPSDRFSAERTGGSVSTLTIQRTQQEDSAVYLCASSFGGNQPQHFGDGTRLSIL.

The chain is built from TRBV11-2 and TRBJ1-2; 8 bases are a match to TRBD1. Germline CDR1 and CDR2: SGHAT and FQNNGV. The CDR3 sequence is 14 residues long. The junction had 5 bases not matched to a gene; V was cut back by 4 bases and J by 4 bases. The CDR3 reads CASSSQTGAYGYTF. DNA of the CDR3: TGTGCCAGCAGCTCCCAGACAGGGGCCTATGGCTACACCTTC.

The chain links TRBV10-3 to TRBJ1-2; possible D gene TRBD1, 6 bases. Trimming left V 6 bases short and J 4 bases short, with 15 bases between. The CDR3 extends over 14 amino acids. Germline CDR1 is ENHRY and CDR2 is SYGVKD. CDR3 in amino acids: CAIRGGGILYGYTF. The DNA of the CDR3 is TGTGCCATCAGGGGAGGGGGGATTCTCTATGGCTACACCTTC.

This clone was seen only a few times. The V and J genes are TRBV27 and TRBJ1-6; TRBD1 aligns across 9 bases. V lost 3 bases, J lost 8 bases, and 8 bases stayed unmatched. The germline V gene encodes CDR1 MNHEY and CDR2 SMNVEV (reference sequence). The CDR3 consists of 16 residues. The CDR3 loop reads CASSFATGGAYSPLHF. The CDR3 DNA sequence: TGTGCCAGCAGTTTTGCAACAGGGGGCGCGTATTCACCCCTCCACTTT.

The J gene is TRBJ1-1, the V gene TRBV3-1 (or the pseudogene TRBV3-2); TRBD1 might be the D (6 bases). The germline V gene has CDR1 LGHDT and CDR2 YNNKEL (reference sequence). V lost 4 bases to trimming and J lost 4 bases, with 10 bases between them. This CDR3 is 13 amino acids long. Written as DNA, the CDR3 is TGTGCCAGCAGCCCGCGGACAGCCACTGAAGCTTTCTTT. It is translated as CASSPRTATEAFF.

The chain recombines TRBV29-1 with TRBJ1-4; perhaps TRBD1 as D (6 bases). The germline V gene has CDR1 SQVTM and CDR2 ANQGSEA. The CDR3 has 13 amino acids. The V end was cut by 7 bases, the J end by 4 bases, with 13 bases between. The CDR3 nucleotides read TGCAGCGCCCGGGACACCGATAATGAAAAACTGTTTTTT. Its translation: CSARDTDNEKLFF.

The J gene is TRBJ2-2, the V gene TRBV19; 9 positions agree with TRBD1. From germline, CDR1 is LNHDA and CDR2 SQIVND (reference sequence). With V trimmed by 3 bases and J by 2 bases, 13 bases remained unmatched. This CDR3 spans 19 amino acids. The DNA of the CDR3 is TGTGCCAGTAGTATCATAGCCCGGGGGACAGGGACCAACACCGGGGAGCTGTTTTTT. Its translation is CASSIIARGTGTNTGELFF.

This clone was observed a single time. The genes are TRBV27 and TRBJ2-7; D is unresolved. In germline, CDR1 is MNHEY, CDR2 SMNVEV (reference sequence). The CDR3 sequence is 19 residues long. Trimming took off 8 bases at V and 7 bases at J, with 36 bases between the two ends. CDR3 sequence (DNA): TGTGCCAGCCTTTTCATTCTAAAAAGGCAGGCGTGGGTGCCTACGGAGCAGTACGTC. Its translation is CASLFILKRQAWVPTEQYV.

The CDR3 sequence is CASSFSGGLNTEAFF. CDR3 nucleotides: TGTGCCAGCAGCTTTTCAGGGGGCCTGAACACTGAAGCTTTCTTT. The V and J genes are TRBV5-8 and TRBJ1-1, with TRBD1 matching 8 bases. Germline V lookup: CDR1 SGHTS, CDR2 YDEGEE. This CDR3 has 15 residues. The V segment lost 2 bases and the J segment 0 bases; nucleotides outside the gene matches: 3.

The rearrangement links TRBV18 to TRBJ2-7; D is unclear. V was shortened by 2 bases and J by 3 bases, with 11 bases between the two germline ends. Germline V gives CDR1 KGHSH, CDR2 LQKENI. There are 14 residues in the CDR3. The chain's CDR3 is CASSPTASNYEQYV. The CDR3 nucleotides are TGTGCCAGCTCACCAACCGCTTCTAACTACGAGCAGTACGTC.

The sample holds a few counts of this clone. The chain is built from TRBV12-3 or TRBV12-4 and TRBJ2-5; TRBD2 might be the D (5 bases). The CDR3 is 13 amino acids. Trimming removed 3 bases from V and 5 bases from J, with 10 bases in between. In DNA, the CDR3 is TGTGCCAGCAGTTTCGGGGAAGTTGAGACCCAGTACTTC. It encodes CASSFGEVETQYF.

CDR3 in amino acids: CASSQEGTGRMNTEAFF. Here the CDR3 DNA reads TGCGCCAGCAGCCAAGAAGGGACAGGCCGGATGAACACTGAAGCTTTCTTT. V is TRBV4-1 and J is TRBJ1-1; 8 bases line up with TRBD1. The CDR3 consists of 17 residues. Germline CDR1 MGHRA, CDR2 YSYEKL. With 0 bases clipped from V and 0 bases from J, the junction kept 6 bases outside the gene matches.

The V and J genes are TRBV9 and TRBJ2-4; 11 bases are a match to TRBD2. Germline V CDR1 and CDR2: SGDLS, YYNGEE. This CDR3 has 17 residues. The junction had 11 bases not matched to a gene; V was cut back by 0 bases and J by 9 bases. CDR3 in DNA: TGTGCCAGCAGCGTAGGTAGTAGCGGGGGGGCCTCGAGCATTCAGTACTTC. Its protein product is CASSVGSSGGASSIQYF.

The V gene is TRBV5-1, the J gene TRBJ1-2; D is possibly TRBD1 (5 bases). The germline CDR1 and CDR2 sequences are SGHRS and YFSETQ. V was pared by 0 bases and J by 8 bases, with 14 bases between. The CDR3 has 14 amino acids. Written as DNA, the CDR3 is TGCGCCAGCAGCTTGGATTCTGCGGGGCGCGGCTACACCTTC. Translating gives CASSLDSAGRGYTF.

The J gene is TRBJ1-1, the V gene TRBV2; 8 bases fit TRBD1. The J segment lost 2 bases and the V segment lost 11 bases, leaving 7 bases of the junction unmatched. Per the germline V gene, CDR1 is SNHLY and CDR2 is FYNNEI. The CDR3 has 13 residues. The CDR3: CASLTGANTEAFF. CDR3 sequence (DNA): TGTGCCTCCTTGACAGGGGCTAACACTGAAGCTTTCTTT.

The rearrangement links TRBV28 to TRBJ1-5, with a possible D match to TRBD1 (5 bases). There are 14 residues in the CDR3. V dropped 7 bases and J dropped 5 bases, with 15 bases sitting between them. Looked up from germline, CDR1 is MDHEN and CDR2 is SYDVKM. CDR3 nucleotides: TGTGCCAGCAAATATCCAGGGATGGATCAGCCCCAGCATTTT. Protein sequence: CASKYPGMDQPQHF. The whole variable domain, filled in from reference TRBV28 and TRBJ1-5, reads DVKVTQSSRYLVKRTGEKVFLECVQDMDHENMFWYRQDPGLGLRLIYFSYDVKMKEKGDIPEGYSVSREKKERFSLILESASTNQTSMYLCASKYPGMDQPQHFGDGTRLSIL.

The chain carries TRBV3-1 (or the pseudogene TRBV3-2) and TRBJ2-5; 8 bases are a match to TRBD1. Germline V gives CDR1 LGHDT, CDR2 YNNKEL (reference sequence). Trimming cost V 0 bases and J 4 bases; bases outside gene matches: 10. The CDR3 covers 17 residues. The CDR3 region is CASSQDWAGGLLETQYF. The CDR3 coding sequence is TGTGCCAGCAGCCAAGATTGGGCAGGGGGCCTCCTAGAGACCCAGTACTTC.

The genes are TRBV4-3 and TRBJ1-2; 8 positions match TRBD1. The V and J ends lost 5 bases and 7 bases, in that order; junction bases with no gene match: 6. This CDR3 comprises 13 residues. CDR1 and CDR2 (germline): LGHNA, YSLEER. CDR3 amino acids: CASSADREAGYTF. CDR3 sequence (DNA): TGCGCCAGCAGCGCGGACAGGGAGGCTGGCTACACCTTC.

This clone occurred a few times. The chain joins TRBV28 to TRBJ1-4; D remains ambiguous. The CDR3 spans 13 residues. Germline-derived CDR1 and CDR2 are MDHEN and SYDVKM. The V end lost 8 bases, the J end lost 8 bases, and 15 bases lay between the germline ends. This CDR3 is CASERSGEEKLFF. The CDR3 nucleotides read TGTGCCAGCGAGAGATCCGGGGAGGAAAAACTGTTTTTT.

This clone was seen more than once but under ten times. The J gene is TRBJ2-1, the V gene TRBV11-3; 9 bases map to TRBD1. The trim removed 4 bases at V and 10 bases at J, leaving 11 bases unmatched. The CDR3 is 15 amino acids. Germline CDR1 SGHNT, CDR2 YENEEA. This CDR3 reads CASSSPGQGAEEQFF. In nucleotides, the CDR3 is TGTGCCAGCAGCTCCCCGGGACAGGGAGCGGAGGAGCAGTTCTTC. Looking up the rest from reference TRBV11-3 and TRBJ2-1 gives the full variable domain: EAGVVQSPRYKIIEKKQPVAFWCNPISGHNTLYWYLQNLGQGPELLIRYENEEAVDDSQLPKDRFSAERLKGVDSTLKIQPAELGDSAVYLCASSSPGQGAEEQFFGPGTRLTVL.

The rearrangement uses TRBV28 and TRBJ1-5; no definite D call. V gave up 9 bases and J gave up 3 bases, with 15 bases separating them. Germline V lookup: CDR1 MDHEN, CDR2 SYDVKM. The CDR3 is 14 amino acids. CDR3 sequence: CASIKPGLNQPQHF. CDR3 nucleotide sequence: TGTGCCAGTATAAAACCAGGCCTCAATCAGCCCCAGCATTTT.

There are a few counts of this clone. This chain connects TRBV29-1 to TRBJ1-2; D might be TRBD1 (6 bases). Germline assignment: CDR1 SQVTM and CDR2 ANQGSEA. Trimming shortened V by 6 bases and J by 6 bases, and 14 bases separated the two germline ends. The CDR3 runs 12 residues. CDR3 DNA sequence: TGCAGCGTCCCGGAGGGGGGGCATGGCTACACCTTC. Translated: CSVPEGGHGYTF. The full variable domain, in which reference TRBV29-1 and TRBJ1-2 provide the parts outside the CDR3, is SAVISQKPSRDICQRGTSLTIQCQVDSQVTMMFWYRQQPGQSLTLIATANQGSEATYESGFVIDKFPISRPNLTFSTLTVSNMSPEDSSIYLCSVPEGGHGYTFGSGTRLTVV.

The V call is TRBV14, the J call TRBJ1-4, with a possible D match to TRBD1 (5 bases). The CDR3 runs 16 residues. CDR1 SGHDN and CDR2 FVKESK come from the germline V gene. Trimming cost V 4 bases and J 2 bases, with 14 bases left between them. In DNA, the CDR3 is TGTGCCAGCAGCCGAGGAGGGGTGAGGACTAATGAAAAACTGTTTTTT. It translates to CASSRGGVRTNEKLFF. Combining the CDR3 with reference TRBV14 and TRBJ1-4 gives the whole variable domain EAGVTQFPSHSVIEKGQTVTLRCDPISGHDNLYWYRRVMGKEIKFLLHFVKESKQDESGMPNNRFLAERTGGTYSTLKVQPAELEDSGVYFCASSRGGVRTNEKLFFGSGTQLSVL.

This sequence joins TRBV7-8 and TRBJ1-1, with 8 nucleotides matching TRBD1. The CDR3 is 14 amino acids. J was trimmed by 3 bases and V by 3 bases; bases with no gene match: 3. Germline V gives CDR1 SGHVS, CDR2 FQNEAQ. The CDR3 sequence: CASSLRTGHTEAFF. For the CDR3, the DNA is TGTGCCAGCAGCTTGAGGACAGGGCACACTGAAGCTTTCTTT.

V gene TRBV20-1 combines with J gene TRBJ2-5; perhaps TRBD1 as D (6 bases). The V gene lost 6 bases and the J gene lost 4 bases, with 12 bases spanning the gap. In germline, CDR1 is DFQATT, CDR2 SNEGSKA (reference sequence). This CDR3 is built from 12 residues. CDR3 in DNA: TGCAGTGCCAGTCGGACAGTAGAGACCCAGTACTTC. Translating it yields CSASRTVETQYF.

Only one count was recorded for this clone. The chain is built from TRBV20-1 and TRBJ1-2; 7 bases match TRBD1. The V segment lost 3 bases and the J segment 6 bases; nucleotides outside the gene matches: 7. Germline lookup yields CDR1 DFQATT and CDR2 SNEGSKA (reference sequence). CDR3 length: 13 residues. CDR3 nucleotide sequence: TGCAGTGCTAGTCAGACAGGGCTCGATGGCTACACCTTC. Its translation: CSASQTGLDGYTF.